A single sample is the source of the 26 T cell receptor beta chains below, sequenced in a study of T cell responses to AZD1222 COVID-19 vaccine. Sequencing used immunoSEQ multiplex PCR; TCRdb keeps in-frame clones, though not all of them. The table includes under 70,000 clones, roughly three quarters detected once. Here the sequenced sample was peripheral blood, taken 28 days after the second AZD1222 dose. The receptors stem from an adult who received the AZD1222 COVID-19 vaccine.

The chain recombines TRBV7-8 with TRBJ1-3, with D maybe TRBD1 (6 bases). The V and J ends lost 5 bases and 2 bases respectively, with 19 bases between them. Looked up from germline, CDR1 is SGHVS and CDR2 is FQNEAQ. The CDR3 loop spans 17 amino acids. CDR3 amino acids: CASSTNAGGRTGNTIYF. In DNA, the CDR3 is TGTGCCAGCAGCACCAATGCTGGGGGGCGGACTGGAAACACCATATATTTT.

The V and J genes are TRBV7-9 and TRBJ2-1, with 7 bases aligning to TRBD2. J was trimmed by 3 bases and V by 8 bases; bases with no gene match: 7. Germline CDR1 reads SEHNR; CDR2 reads FQNEAQ (reference sequence). The CDR3 is 14 amino acids. CDR3 coding DNA: TGTGCCAGCGTGGGGGGGAATGTCTACAATGAGCAGTTCTTC. Its translation: CASVGGNVYNEQFF.

This rearrangement joins TRBV12-3 or TRBV12-4 to TRBJ2-3; TRBD2 might be the D (5 bases). This CDR3 spans 13 amino acids. Trimming cost V 3 bases and J 2 bases, with 6 bases left between them. CDR3 protein: CASSFRDTDTQYF. CDR3 sequence (DNA): TGTGCCAGCAGTTTTCGGGACACAGATACGCAGTATTTT.

The chain couples TRBV14 to TRBJ1-2, with 7 bases identical to TRBD1. The CDR3 length is 17 residues. Germline V gene data show CDR1 as SGHDN and CDR2 as FVKESK. V gave up 0 bases and J gave up 6 bases; unmatched junction bases: 13. The CDR3 bases are TGTGCCAGCAGCCAAGAAGGGGGCAGTCAATTGGTCGATGGCTACACCTTC. Its translation: CASSQEGGSQLVDGYTF.

The V call is TRBV10-2, the J call TRBJ2-5, with 7 bases lining up with TRBD1. Germline trimming cut 7 bases from V and 4 bases from J; bases unmatched to any gene: 3. The germline V gene encodes CDR1 WSHSY and CDR2 SAAADI. CDR3 size: 12 residues. This chain's CDR3 is CASTTGRETQYF. The CDR3 bases are TGCGCCAGCACGACAGGGAGAGAGACCCAGTACTTC.

The V and J genes are TRBV5-4 and TRBJ1-1; 9 bases match TRBD1. The CDR3 has 14 amino acids. CDR1 and CDR2 from the germline V gene are SGHNT and YYREEE (reference sequence). Germline trimming cut 4 bases from V and 1 base from J; bases unmatched to any gene: 2. The DNA for the CDR3 is TGTGCCAGCAGCCCGGGACAGGGGAACACTGAAGCTTTCTTT. Encoded protein: CASSPGQGNTEAFF.

The J gene is TRBJ1-1, the V gene TRBV10-3, with 8 bases lining up with TRBD1. With 7 bases clipped from V and 0 bases from J, the junction kept 7 bases outside the gene matches. In germline, CDR1 is ENHRY, CDR2 SYGVKD. This CDR3 has 15 residues. CDR3 bases: TGTGCCATCAAGACAGGGGACCGCATGAACACTGAAGCTTTCTTT. Encoded protein: CAIKTGDRMNTEAFF.

V gene TRBV2 combines with J gene TRBJ2-2; D is perhaps TRBD2 (7 bases). Germline CDR1 and CDR2: SNHLY and FYNNEI. The V end was cut by 6 bases, the J end by 6 bases, with 14 bases between. This CDR3 comprises 14 residues. The CDR3 bases are TGTGCCAGCAGCAAAAGGGGGGGATCCGGGGAGCTGTTTTTT. This codes for CASSKRGGSGELFF. The entire variable domain, with the rest obtained from reference TRBV2 and TRBJ2-2, is as follows: EPEVTQTPSHQVTQMGQEVILRCVPISNHLYFYWYRQILGQKVEFLVSFYNNEISEKSEIFDDQFSVERPDGSNFTLKIRSTKLEDSAMYFCASSKRGGSGELFFGEGSRLTVL.

In its sample, this clone was seen once. This sequence joins TRBV10-3 and TRBJ2-1; tentative D call: TRBD1 (6 bases). This CDR3 contains 12 residues. The V gene lost 2 bases and the J gene lost 15 bases, with 14 bases spanning the gap. Per the germline V gene, CDR1 is ENHRY and CDR2 is SYGVKD. CDR3 DNA: TGTGCCATCAGTGAGAATCAGGGGCGAGGGTTCTTC. It codes for CAISENQGRGFF.

This chain uses TRBV15 with TRBJ1-1; 8 positions match TRBD1. The germline gives CDR1 LNHNV, CDR2 YYDKDF (reference sequence). The V gene end was trimmed by 3 bases and the J gene end by 4 bases; junction bases not matched to a gene: 7. The CDR3 spans 15 residues. The CDR3 loop is CATSRARGLFTEAFF. The CDR3, as DNA: TGTGCCACCAGCAGGGCCAGGGGGCTTTTCACTGAAGCTTTCTTT. Combining the CDR3 with reference TRBV15 and TRBJ1-1 gives the whole variable domain DAMVIQNPRYQVTQFGKPVTLSCSQTLNHNVMYWYQQKSSQAPKLLFHYYDKDFNNEADTPDNFQSRRPNTSFCFLDIRSPGLGDTAMYLCATSRARGLFTEAFFGQGTRLTVV.

CDR3 sequence reads: CASSPGTGRDPTYEQYV. In DNA, the CDR3 is TGTGCCAGCAGTCCCGGGACAGGAAGGGATCCTACCTACGAGCAGTACGTC. The V and J genes are TRBV27 and TRBJ2-7; 8 positions match TRBD1. CDR1 is MNHEY and CDR2 is SMNVEV in the germline V gene (reference sequence). V shed 5 bases, J shed 2 bases, and the junction held 14 bases outside the gene matches. CDR3 length equals 17 residues.

The CDR3 DNA is TGTGCCAGCAGAAGGGACGGGAGCTCCTATAATTCACCCCTCCACTTT. Amino acids: CASRRDGSSYNSPLHF. The chain is built from TRBV7-6 and TRBJ1-6, with a weak D call TRBD1 (5 bases). The V gene's germline CDR1 is SGHVS and CDR2 FNYEAQ. The CDR3 length is 16 residues. The V end was cut by 6 bases, the J end by 0 bases, with 12 bases between.

V is TRBV5-4 and J is TRBJ2-7, with 7 bases identical to TRBD1. CDR3 size: 13 residues. Germline CDR1 is SGHNT and CDR2 is YYREEE (reference sequence). V lost 5 bases and J lost 0; bases outside the gene matches: 2. DNA for the CDR3: TGTGCCAGCAGTTACAGGGGCTCCTACGAGCAGTACGTC. Translating it yields CASSYRGSYEQYV.

The V call is TRBV28, the J call TRBJ1-5; tentative D call: TRBD1 (5 bases). The germline V gene encodes CDR1 MDHEN and CDR2 SYDVKM. The V end lost 2 bases, the J end lost 8 bases, and 13 bases lay between the germline ends. The CDR3 runs 14 residues. CDR3 amino acids: CASSLQGTVKPQHF. The CDR3 nucleotides are TGTGCCAGCAGTTTACAAGGGACGGTTAAGCCCCAGCATTTT.

This clone was picked up one time. This chain connects TRBV11-2 to TRBJ1-5, with TRBD1 matching 9 bases. Germline CDR1 reads SGHAT; CDR2 reads FQNNGV. The CDR3 runs 15 residues. Losses at the gene ends were 3 bases for V and 4 bases for J; bases not matched to a gene: 4. The CDR3 region is CASSLGQGRNQPQHF. In DNA form, the CDR3 reads TGTGCCAGCAGCTTGGGACAGGGTCGGAATCAGCCCCAGCATTTT.

The chain is built from TRBV6-2 or TRBV6-3 and TRBJ1-5, with D perhaps matching TRBD1 (5 bases). Germline loops: CDR1 MNHEY, CDR2 SVGEGT. The CDR3 is made up of 14 amino acids. Trimming removed 2 bases at V and 6 bases at J, with 11 bases between. This CDR3 reads CASSYEGTGQPQHF. Written as DNA, the CDR3 is TGTGCCAGCAGTTACGAGGGGACGGGTCAGCCCCAGCATTTT.

The genes are TRBV18 and TRBJ2-5; D may correspond to TRBD1 or TRBD2 (5 bases each). CDR1 is KGHSH and CDR2 is LQKENI in the germline V gene. The CDR3 length is 11 residues. The germline V and J ends were trimmed by 5 bases and 4 bases, with 5 bases remaining between them. This CDR3 reads CASSGGETQYF. The CDR3 nucleotides are TGTGCCAGCTCAGGGGGAGAGACCCAGTACTTC.

The CDR3 sequence: CASSSDRGNSPLHF. For the CDR3, the DNA is TGTGCCAGCAGCTCGGACAGGGGAAATTCACCCCTCCACTTT. The chain combines TRBV11-2 with TRBJ1-6; the match to TRBD1 covers 9 bases. Germline V gene sequence: CDR1 SGHAT, CDR2 FQNNGV. Unmatched junction bases numbered 2, after V lost 4 bases and J lost 7 bases. The CDR3 contains 14 residues.

Written as DNA, the CDR3 is TGTGCCAGCTCACCCGACAGGGTGAAGACCTTC. Translating gives CASSPDRVKTF. The V and J genes are TRBV18 and TRBJ1-2; 7 bases agree with TRBD1. The V gene end was trimmed by 3 bases and the J gene end by 14 bases; junction bases not matched to a gene: 6. The CDR3 runs to 11 residues. Germline lookup yields CDR1 KGHSH and CDR2 LQKENI.

This rearrangement joins TRBV5-5 to TRBJ1-1; D possibly corresponds to TRBD1 (5 bases). Trimming removed 0 bases from V and 1 base from J, with 7 bases in between. Germline CDR1 reads SGHKS; CDR2 reads YYEKEE (reference sequence). The CDR3 spans 14 residues. For the CDR3, the DNA is TGTGCCAGCAGCTTGGCACAGGCGAACACTGAAGCTTTCTTT. As protein: CASSLAQANTEAFF.

Relative to its sample, this clone is medium-sized. Mismatch with germline at one junction end may stem from a read error. CDR3 in amino acids: CASSPGLAGDNEQFF. The CDR3 DNA follows: TGTGCTAGCAGCCCGGGACTAGCGGGGGACAATGAGCAGTTCTTC. The chain has TRBV7-7 and TRBJ2-1, with 14 bases identical to TRBD2. The CDR3 runs 15 residues. Germline V CDR1 and CDR2: SSHAT, FNYEAQ (reference sequence).

The rearrangement uses TRBV25-1 and TRBJ1-1; D remains unclear. In germline, CDR1 is MGHDK, CDR2 SYGVNS. The CDR3 length is 11 residues. Trimming pared 3 bases from V and 1 base from J, leaving 0 bases between. The CDR3 sequence: CASSENTEAFF. In nucleotides, the CDR3 is TGTGCCAGCAGTGAGAACACTGAAGCTTTCTTT.

V is TRBV9 and J is TRBJ2-5; D remains unclear. V was trimmed by 0 bases and J by 1 base, leaving 7 bases between them. Germline CDR1 SGDLS, CDR2 YYNGEE. The CDR3 contains 14 residues. The DNA of the CDR3 is TGTGCCAGCAGCGTAGCGAACAGCCAAGAGACCCAGTACTTC. This codes for CASSVANSQETQYF.

CDR3: CASSPGQGWNTEAFF. The CDR3 nucleotides read TGTGCCAGCAGCCCGGGACAGGGTTGGAACACTGAAGCTTTCTTT. The V gene is TRBV5-8, the J gene TRBJ1-1; 9 bases agree with TRBD1. CDR1 is SGHTS and CDR2 is YDEGEE in the germline V gene. The CDR3 extends over 15 amino acids. Trimming removed 4 bases from V and 1 base from J; junction bases left unmatched: 5.

The gene calls are TRBV10-1 and TRBJ2-7; the D is unclear. Germline V gene data show CDR1 as WNHNN and CDR2 as SYGVQD (reference sequence). The V and J ends lost 0 bases and 0 bases respectively, with 3 bases between them. CDR3 length equals 13 residues. The CDR3 sequence is CASSESASYEQYF. The CDR3 nucleotides read TGCGCCAGCAGTGAGTCGGCCTCCTACGAGCAGTACTTC.

The J gene is TRBJ2-5, the V gene TRBV28; 7 nucleotides match TRBD1. The CDR3 contains 15 residues. Germline CDR1 reads MDHEN; CDR2 reads SYDVKM. The junction had 7 bases not matched to a gene; V was cut back by 4 bases and J by 2 bases. CDR3 coding DNA: TGTGCCAGCAGTTCGTCGGGACAGCCACAAGAGACCCAGTACTTC. This encodes CASSSSGQPQETQYF.